This is a list of T cell receptor beta chains from one sample in a study of T cell responses to AZD1222 COVID-19 vaccine. Generated by immunoSEQ multiplex PCR, the TCRdb table keeps only in-frame clones and is missing some. This table holds 120,000 or so clones, about 95% found once. Sequences were derived from peripheral blood, sampled 28 days after the second AZD1222 dose. The receptors come from an adult who received the AZD1222 COVID-19 vaccine. Both conserved end residues are part of each CDR3. D genes are given only for firm matches. Clone size is stated in some rows and not others, as once, few, many or a class when expanded.

clone size	V gene	J gene	D gene	CDR3 DNA	CDR3 protein
.	TRBV4-1	TRBJ2-7	.	TGCGCCAGCAGCCAAGGAAGTGGGTTTAGCTCCTACGAGCAGTACTTC	CASSQGSGFSSYEQYF
.	TRBV12-5	TRBJ1-3	.	TGTGCTAGTGGTTCCCTGGCCTCCGGAAACACCATATATTTT	CASGSLASGNTIYF
.	TRBV29-1	TRBJ1-2	TRBD1	TGCAGCGTCCGGGGACAGGGAGTCTATGGCTACACCTTC	CSVRGQGVYGYTF
.	TRBV3-1/TRBV3-2	TRBJ1-1	TRBD1	TGTGCCAGCAGCCTTAGGGACAGGAGAATGAACACTGAAGCTTTCTTT	CASSLRDRRMNTEAFF
once	TRBV24-1	TRBJ1-2	.	TGTGCCACCAGTGATTCAGGTTATGGCTACACCTTC	CATSDSGYGYTF
.	TRBV12-3/TRBV12-4	TRBJ1-2	TRBD1	TGTGCCAGCAGTATCACAGGGGGGTTCACCTTC	CASSITGGFTF
.	TRBV6-5	TRBJ1-1	.	TGTGCCAGCAGTCAGGGAATTTGGAACACTGAAGCTTTCTTT	CASSQGIWNTEAFF
.	TRBV19	TRBJ1-4	.	TGTGGCGCAGGGCACCCCTTGGATGAAAAACTGTTTTTT	CGAGHPLDEKLFF
.	TRBV9	TRBJ2-3	.	TGTGCCAGCAGCGTAGGCGGCGCCTCTTATAAAGATACGCAGTATTTT	CASSVGGASYKDTQYF
.	TRBV11-2	TRBJ2-5	TRBD2	TGTGCCAGCAGCTTGAACGCGGGGGGCAATCAAGAGACCCAGTACTTC	CASSLNAGGNQETQYF
.	TRBV27	TRBJ1-1	TRBD1	TGTGCCAGCAGTTCAACAGGGGGAGGGACCACTGAAGCTTTCTTT	CASSSTGGGTTEAFF
once	TRBV10-1	TRBJ1-1	.	TGCGCCAGCAGTGACCCGCAGGGGAAACACAATGAAGCTTTCTTT	CASSDPQGKHNEAFF
.	TRBV7-9	TRBJ2-4	.	TGTGCCAGCACCAAACTAAGCGCAGTAAACATTCAGTACTTC	CASTKLSAVNIQYF
.	TRBV19	TRBJ2-1	.	TGTGCCAGTAGTCCGAGTGCGGGTTACAATGAGCAGTTCTTC	CASSPSAGYNEQFF
.	TRBV2	TRBJ1-1	.	TGTGCCAGCAGAGTCGGACAGAGCACTGAAGCTTTCTTT	CASRVGQSTEAFF
.	TRBV5-1	TRBJ1-6	.	TGCGCCAGCAGCTTTCTCGGGGCGAGCTCCTATAATTCACCCCTCCACTTT	CASSFLGASSYNSPLHF
.	TRBV5-1	TRBJ1-1	TRBD1	TGCGCCAGCAGCTTGGCTAACAGGGGTACCTCTGAAGCTTTCTTT	CASSLANRGTSEAFF
.	TRBV6-4	TRBJ1-1	.	TGTGCCAGCAGTTTGGAATATGCGGACACTGAAGCTTTCTTT	CASSLEYADTEAFF
.	TRBV5-1	TRBJ2-3	TRBD2	TGCGCCAGCAAGCTGACTAGCGGGGGGGCGGATACGCAGTATTTT	CASKLTSGGADTQYF
.	TRBV7-8	TRBJ2-7	.	TGTGCCAGCAGCTTAGGGGACTTAACCGCGACCTACGAGCAGTACTTC	CASSLGDLTATYEQYF
.	TRBV18	TRBJ1-2	.	TGTGCCAGCTCACCAACAGAGCTTAACTATGGCTACACCTTC	CASSPTELNYGYTF
.	TRBV19	TRBJ1-1	.	TGTGCCAGTAGTATAAACAGGGTGAACACTGAAGCTTTCTTT	CASSINRVNTEAFF
medium-sized	TRBV19	TRBJ1-5	.	TGTGCCAGTAGTCTACGGGCTGCCCTTAATCAGCCCCAGCATTTT	CASSLRAALNQPQHF
.	TRBV6-5	TRBJ1-1	TRBD1	TGTGCCAGCAGTTCCGGACAGGGTGGGAAAGCTTTCTTT	CASSSGQGGKAFF
.	TRBV5-1	TRBJ2-1	TRBD1	TGCGCCAGCAGCCATTGGGGGACAGGGATTAACAATGAGCAGTTCTTC	CASSHWGTGINNEQFF
.	TRBV3-1/TRBV3-2	TRBJ2-7	.	TGTGCCAGCAGCCAAGGACTATCATCCTACGAGCAGTACTTC	CASSQGLSSYEQYF